This TCR beta chain was sequenced during a study of T cells after yellow fever vaccination. On the study more broadly: The SMART-Seq v4 Ultra Low Input method served to prepare the low-cell-number fractions.

CDR3 length: 12 amino acids. The V gene's germline CDR1 is GTSNPN and CDR2 SVGIG (reference sequence). Trimming shortened V by 0 bases and J by 3 bases, and 2 bases separated the two germline ends. One entry per CDR3 protein results from TCRdb running MiXCR on the 5' RACE reads. This sample yields 450,000 to 550,000 distinct CDR3 sequences, of which 20% to 25% are seen a single time; roughly a sixth belongs to the top ten. This specimen consisted of PBMCs, obtained roughly 23 days after the first yellow fever vaccination. This clonotype was sampled from a man younger than 35 who received the YFV17D yellow fever vaccine. This rearrangement joins TRBV30 to TRBJ2-2, with D uncertain. CDR3 in amino acids: CAWSVYTGELFF. CDR3 bases: TGTGCCTGGAGTGTATACACCGGGGAGCTGTTTTTT.